The 10 T cell receptor beta chains presented below share a single source sample, sequenced in a study of shared clonotypes between healthy human individuals (dated by TCRdb to 2020 to 2022). Receptor libraries were prepared by the immunoSEQ multiplex PCR assay. TCRdb stores this immuneACCESS table with in-frame sequences only. Part of the clones is absent; in the studies checked, under half of the shortfall reflects unresolved V genes, and no reason is known for the rest. The sample table holds around 1,000,000 clones, of which about 80% were seen once. Together, the top ten hold over 0.8% of the sample. Specimen: memory CD4+ T cells from PBMCs. Explained via the paper, the cell subset or site label denotes: CD45RA-negative fraction. The receptors shown here come from a young man in good health. Some clones in this sample may be carry-over from other donors' samples.

The chain combines TRBV5-1 with TRBJ2-7, with 9 bases fitting TRBD2. The trim removed 4 bases at V and 3 bases at J, leaving 8 bases unmatched. Germline V gene sequence: CDR1 SGHRS, CDR2 YFSETQ. The CDR3 consists of 15 residues. The CDR3 sequence: CASSLSGRGGYEQYF. CDR3 DNA sequence: TGCGCCAGCAGCCTTAGCGGGAGAGGAGGCTACGAGCAGTACTTC.

The rearrangement uses TRBV2 and TRBJ2-2; 9 nucleotides line up with TRBD1. CDR1 and CDR2 from the germline V gene are SNHLY and FYNNEI. The CDR3 has 15 residues. Trimming took 8 bases from V and 5 from J; bases not matched to a gene: 9. As DNA, the CDR3 is TGTGCCAGCCGGGTGGGACAGGGAAATACCGGGGAGCTGTTTTTT. Its translation: CASRVGQGNTGELFF.

The V and J genes are TRBV10-3 and TRBJ2-3, with 13 bases lining up with TRBD2. This CDR3 region has 18 residues. Germline lookup yields CDR1 ENHRY and CDR2 SYGVKD. Trimming cost V 3 bases and J 1 base; bases outside gene matches: 7. The CDR3 nucleotides are TGTGCCATCAGTGACCAACTAGCGGGAGGGCCGGGCACAGATACGCAGTATTTT. Its translation: CAISDQLAGGPGTDTQYF.

About this clone itself: The sample contains more than one DNA sequence encoding this CDR3. The V and J genes are TRBV7-9 and TRBJ2-5, with D hard to call. The CDR3 length is 14 residues. Germline assignment: CDR1 SEHNR and CDR2 FQNEAQ (reference sequence). V lost 1 base, J lost 2 bases, and 8 bases lay in between. This chain's CDR3 is CASSLDGVQETQYF. The CDR3 DNA is TGTGCCAGCAGCTTAGATGGGGTTCAAGAGACCCAGTACTTC.

A note on this clone: The sample holds other DNA sequences that translate to the same CDR3. The genes are TRBV18 and TRBJ1-1; unclear D gene. The germline CDR1 and CDR2 sequences are KGHSH and LQKENI. The CDR3 runs 11 residues. Trimming stripped 4 bases from V and 2 bases from J, with 2 bases between. CDR3 protein: CASSLNTEAFF. As DNA, the CDR3 is TGTGCCAGCTCACTTAACACTGAAGCTTTCTTT.

The chain recombines TRBV7-3 with TRBJ2-7; D is perhaps TRBD1 (5 bases). The V end lost 4 bases, the J end lost 5 bases, and 18 bases lay between the germline ends. Germline V gives CDR1 SGHTA, CDR2 FQGTGA. This CDR3 region has 15 residues. Here the CDR3 reads CASSSRTLLFHEQYF. CDR3 in DNA: TGTGCCAGCAGCTCCCGGACACTGTTGTTCCACGAGCAGTACTTC.

The rearrangement joins TRBV7-8 to TRBJ2-7; 14 nucleotides align to TRBD2. The CDR3 runs 16 residues. V gave up 5 bases and J gave up 2 bases; unmatched junction bases: 5. Germline-derived CDR1 and CDR2 are SGHVS and FQNEAQ. In DNA form, the CDR3 reads TGTGCCAGCAGCCGGCCGGGACTAGCGGGAGCCTACGAGCAGTACTTC. Encoded protein: CASSRPGLAGAYEQYF.

J is TRBJ1-2 and V is TRBV21-1; the listed D gene, TRBD1, was not tested against the DNA. TRBV21-1 is a recognized pseudogene. CDR3 length: 17 residues. The CDR3 sequence is CASSKEGKGTARYGYTF. CDR3 nucleotides: TGTGCCAGCAGCAAAGAGGGGAAGGGGACAGCCCGCTATGGCTACACCTTC.

The rearrangement uses TRBV11-2 and TRBJ2-3, with 7 nucleotides matching TRBD2. This CDR3 spans 18 amino acids. Trimming took 1 base from V and 2 from J; bases not matched to a gene: 12. Per the germline V gene, CDR1 is SGHAT and CDR2 is FQNNGV. CDR3 sequence reads: CASSLVSRASGSTDTQYF. The CDR3 bases are TGTGCCAGCAGCTTAGTTTCAAGAGCTAGCGGATCCACAGATACGCAGTATTTT.

This chain uses TRBV6-5 with TRBJ2-1; 11 bases map to TRBD2. CDR1 and CDR2 (germline): MNHEY, SVGAGI. The CDR3 covers 16 residues. V gave up 0 bases and J gave up 8 bases; unmatched junction bases: 6. DNA for the CDR3: TGTGCCAGCAGTTACTCCTCTAGCGGGAGGAGGCATGAGCAGTTCTTC. This translates into CASSYSSSGRRHEQFF.